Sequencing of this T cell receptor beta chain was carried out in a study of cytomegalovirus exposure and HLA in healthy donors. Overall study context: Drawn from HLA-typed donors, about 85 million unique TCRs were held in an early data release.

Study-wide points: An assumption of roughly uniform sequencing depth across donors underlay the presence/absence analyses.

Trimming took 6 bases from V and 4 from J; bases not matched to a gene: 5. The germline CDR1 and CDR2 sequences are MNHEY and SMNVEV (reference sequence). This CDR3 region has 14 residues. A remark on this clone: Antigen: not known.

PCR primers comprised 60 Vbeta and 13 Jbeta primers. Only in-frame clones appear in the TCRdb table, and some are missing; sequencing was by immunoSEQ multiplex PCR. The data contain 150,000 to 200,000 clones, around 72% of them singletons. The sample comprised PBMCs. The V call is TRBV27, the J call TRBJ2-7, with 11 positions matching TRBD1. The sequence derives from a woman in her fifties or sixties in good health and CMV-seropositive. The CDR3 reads CASSLDRGLYEQYF. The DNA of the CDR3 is TGTGCCAGCAGCTTGGACAGGGGGCTTTACGAGCAGTACTTC.